The present T cell receptor (beta chain) was sequenced within a study of cytomegalovirus exposure and HLA in healthy donors. Trimming removed 6 bases from V and 2 bases from J, with 7 bases in between. Germline V gene lookup returns CDR1 MNHEY and CDR2 SVGAGI. The CDR3 loop spans 12 amino acids. In the PCR, 60 Vbeta and 13 Jbeta primers were used. Measured with immunoSEQ multiplex PCR; TCRdb has only the in-frame clones, and not every one. The sample includes about 170,000 clones, 79% of them seen just once. Sequenced input: PBMCs. This receptor was taken from a woman aged 45-65 years in good health and CMV-seronegative. The chain combines TRBV6-5 with TRBJ1-2, with unresolved D. The DNA for the CDR3 is TGTGCCAGCAGAGGCGGGAACTATGGCTACACCTTC. The encoded protein is CASRGGNYGYTF.